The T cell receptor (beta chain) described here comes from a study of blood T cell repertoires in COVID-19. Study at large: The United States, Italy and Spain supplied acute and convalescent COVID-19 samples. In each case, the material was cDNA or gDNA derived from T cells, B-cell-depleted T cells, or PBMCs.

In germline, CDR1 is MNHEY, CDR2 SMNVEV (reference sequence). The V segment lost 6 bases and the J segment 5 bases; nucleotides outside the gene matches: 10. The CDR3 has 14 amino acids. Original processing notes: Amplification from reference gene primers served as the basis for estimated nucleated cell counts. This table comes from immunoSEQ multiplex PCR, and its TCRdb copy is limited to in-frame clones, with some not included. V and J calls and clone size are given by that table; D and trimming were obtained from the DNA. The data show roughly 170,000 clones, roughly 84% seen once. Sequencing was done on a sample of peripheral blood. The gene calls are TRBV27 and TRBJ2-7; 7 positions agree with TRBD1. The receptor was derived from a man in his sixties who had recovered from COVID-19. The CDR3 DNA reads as TGTGCCAGCAGAACACCGGGACAGCGCCACGAGCAGTACTTC. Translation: CASRTPGQRHEQYF.